One sample yielded the 26 T cell receptor beta chains listed below, sequenced in a study of blood T cell repertoires in COVID-19 (dated by TCRdb to the early 2020s). The library came from the immunoSEQ multiplex PCR assay. In TCRdb, the immuneACCESS table is reduced to in-frame sequences with V and J assigned. These tables do not hold every clone; where another copy was compared, an unresolved V gene accounts for under half, and the others remain unexplained. Within this sample are roughly 92,000 clones, with around nine tenths of them counted one time only. The ten largest make up approximately 4.4% of the sample. The specimen was peripheral blood. These receptors were obtained from an elderly woman with acute or convalescent COVID-19.

The V call is TRBV28, the J call TRBJ1-4; D is possibly TRBD1 (6 bases). The CDR3 extends over 16 amino acids. Germline values: CDR1 MDHEN, CDR2 SYDVKM. V was clipped by 2 bases and J by 10 bases, with 20 bases between them. The CDR3 region is CASSLSSGTSHGKLFF. Written as DNA, the CDR3 is TGTGCCAGCAGTTTAAGTTCCGGGACAAGTCATGGAAAACTGTTTTTT.

This clone occurred once. The gene calls are TRBV19 and TRBJ1-2; 7 nucleotides agree with TRBD1. Germline V gives CDR1 LNHDA, CDR2 SQIVND (reference sequence). J was trimmed by 8 bases and V by 4 bases; bases with no gene match: 7. There are 13 residues in the CDR3. The CDR3 here is CASSRAQGSGYTF. DNA for the CDR3: TGTGCCAGTAGTAGGGCACAGGGGAGCGGCTACACCTTC.

CDR3 sequence reads: CASSRLSGSGEQYF. CDR3 in DNA: TGTGCCAGCAGCCGGCTCTCGGGGTCGGGCGAGCAGTACTTC. V gene TRBV11-3 combines with J gene TRBJ2-7, with D tentatively TRBD2 (5 bases). Germline values: CDR1 SGHNT, CDR2 YENEEA. The CDR3 is 14 amino acids. V lost 5 bases and J 6 bases, leaving 17 bases between the germline ends.

The chain joins TRBV5-1 to TRBJ2-2; 12 bases agree with TRBD2. This CDR3 contains 17 residues. Losses at the gene ends were 3 bases for V and 7 bases for J; bases not matched to a gene: 10. Germline V gene lookup returns CDR1 SGHRS and CDR2 YFSETQ. This CDR3 is CASSSPSGRAEVGELFF. CDR3 in DNA: TGCGCCAGCAGCTCCCCTAGCGGGAGGGCCGAGGTCGGGGAGCTGTTTTTT.

The V and J genes are TRBV6-1 and TRBJ2-7, with 8 bases identical to TRBD1. Germline values: CDR1 MNHNS, CDR2 SASEGT. This CDR3 comprises 15 residues. V lost 2 bases to trimming and J lost 2 bases; unmatched junction nucleotides: 5. The CDR3 sequence is CASSEQGALPYEQYF. In DNA form, the CDR3 reads TGTGCCAGCAGTGAACAGGGGGCGTTACCCTACGAGCAGTACTTC.

This chain joins TRBV11-2 and TRBJ1-2; D possibly corresponds to TRBD1 (6 bases). Between the trimmed V and J ends, which lost 5 bases and 7 bases, there was a span of 11 bases. The CDR3 extends over 12 amino acids. Germline V gene lookup returns CDR1 SGHAT and CDR2 FQNNGV. The CDR3 region has the DNA TGTGCCAGCAGCCGGGAGGGGGGTGGCTACACCTTC. Encoded protein: CASSREGGGYTF.

The rearrangement links TRBV4-2 to TRBJ1-4; D is ambiguous. The germline V and J ends were trimmed by 0 bases and 5 bases, with 13 bases remaining between them. The CDR3 contains 16 residues. CDR1 LGHNA and CDR2 YNFKEQ come from the germline V gene. As DNA, the CDR3 is TGTGCCAGCAGCCAAGAGCAACGGGGAGACAATGAAAAACTGTTTTTT. Protein sequence: CASSQEQRGDNEKLFF.

The chain recombines TRBV7-8 with TRBJ1-1; D unclear. CDR3 length equals 12 residues. V was clipped by 1 base and J by 11 bases, with 11 bases between them. The V gene's germline CDR1 is SGHVS and CDR2 FQNEAQ. CDR3 nucleotides: TGTGCCAGCAGCTTAGTGGCCAGGTTTGCTTTCTTT. It translates to CASSLVARFAFF.

The chain uses TRBV6-5 and TRBJ2-1; 7 positions agree with TRBD2. V trimming: 4 bases; J trimming: 0 bases; junction bases outside the gene matches: 6. This CDR3 is built from 16 residues. Germline V gene sequence: CDR1 MNHEY, CDR2 SVGAGI. The CDR3 DNA reads as TGTGCCAGCAGTTCGCGGCGGGGGAGCTCCTACAATGAGCAGTTCTTC. Its protein is CASSSRRGSSYNEQFF.

The rearrangement joins TRBV19 to TRBJ1-5; D not resolved. V lost 7 bases, J lost 5 bases, and 24 bases lay in between. Germline V gives CDR1 LNHDA, CDR2 SQIVND (reference sequence). There are 17 residues in the CDR3. The CDR3 here is CASNLRGASGAYQPQHF. In DNA form, the CDR3 reads TGTGCCAGTAACCTTCGGGGAGCGTCGGGAGCCTATCAGCCCCAGCATTTT.

This chain's CDR3 is CAIRKAAAYEQYF. CDR3 coding DNA: TGTGCCATCAGGAAGGCGGCCGCCTACGAGCAGTACTTC. J is TRBJ2-7 and V is TRBV10-3, with D unclear. The ends were cut back, 6 bases at V and 2 bases at J, with 11 bases in the middle. This CDR3 is built from 13 residues. Looked up from germline, CDR1 is ENHRY and CDR2 is SYGVKD.

This sequence joins TRBV9 and TRBJ2-7, with D unresolved. The CDR3 totals 13 residues. CDR1 is SGDLS and CDR2 is YYNGEE in the germline V gene. With 2 bases removed from V and 0 bases from J, the gap between germline ends came to 6 bases. The CDR3 loop is CASSVIPSYEQYF. CDR3 sequence (DNA): TGTGCCAGCAGCGTCATCCCCTCCTACGAGCAGTACTTC.

The V and J genes are TRBV7-2 and TRBJ1-2, with D possibly matching TRBD1 (6 bases). This CDR3 comprises 16 residues. Germline V gene data show CDR1 as SGHTA and CDR2 as FQGNSA. Trimming left V 0 bases short and J 4 bases short, with 15 bases between. CDR3 in amino acids: CASSLAGGDTIYGYTF. Written as DNA, the CDR3 is TGTGCCAGCAGCTTAGCAGGGGGGGACACAATCTATGGCTACACCTTC.

The chain carries TRBV6-1 and TRBJ2-1; D call uncertain. Trimming stripped 3 bases from V and 0 bases from J, with 9 bases between. This CDR3 region has 15 residues. Germline CDR1 reads MNHNS; CDR2 reads SASEGT. The chain's CDR3 is CASSDLGHSYNEQFF. CDR3 sequence (DNA): TGTGCCAGCAGTGACCTAGGCCACTCCTACAATGAGCAGTTCTTC.

The chain has TRBV30 and TRBJ2-7; 8 bases agree with TRBD1. CDR1 and CDR2 from the germline V gene are GTSNPN and SVGIG (reference sequence). This CDR3 is built from 15 residues. V was clipped by 0 bases and J by 5 bases; unmatched bases: 9. The CDR3 here is CAWSVRTGQFDEQYF. DNA for the CDR3: TGTGCCTGGAGTGTACGGACAGGGCAATTCGACGAGCAGTACTTC.

Here the CDR3 reads CASSRDRQETQYF. DNA for the CDR3: TGTGCCAGCAGTAGGGACAGGCAAGAGACCCAGTACTTC. This chain uses TRBV2 with TRBJ2-5; 8 bases map to TRBD1. V shed 5 bases, J shed 2 bases, and the junction held 1 base outside the gene matches. CDR1 and CDR2 (germline): SNHLY, FYNNEI. CDR3 length equals 13 residues.

The genes are TRBV19 and TRBJ2-3; 8 bases match TRBD2. With 6 bases clipped from V and 0 bases from J, the junction kept 5 bases outside the gene matches. The CDR3 is 15 amino acids. From germline, CDR1 is LNHDA and CDR2 SQIVND (reference sequence). The chain's CDR3 is CASRRTSQSTDTQYF. CDR3 nucleotide sequence: TGTGCCAGTAGGAGGACTAGCCAGAGCACAGATACGCAGTATTTT.

This clone was counted once. The chain recombines TRBV25-1 with TRBJ1-1; TRBD1 aligns across 11 bases. The CDR3 sequence is 15 residues long. The germline gives CDR1 MGHDK, CDR2 SYGVNS. V lost 3 bases to trimming and J lost 5 bases; unmatched junction nucleotides: 5. The CDR3 region has the DNA TGTGCCAGCAGTGATTGGACAGGGGGCCGGACTGAAGCTTTCTTT. This gives the protein CASSDWTGGRTEAFF.

V usage is TRBV6-4 and J usage is TRBJ2-1; possibly TRBD2 for D (6 bases). The length of the CDR3 is 13 residues. From germline, CDR1 is MRHNA and CDR2 SNTAGT. V was shortened by 4 bases and J by 6 bases, with 10 bases between the two germline ends. DNA of the CDR3: TGTGCCAGCAGTGTTATGGGAGGCAATGAGCAGTTCTTC. Its protein product is CASSVMGGNEQFF.

This chain connects TRBV6-1 to TRBJ1-5, with D perhaps TRBD1 (5 bases). The CDR3 runs 14 residues. Germline V lookup: CDR1 MNHNS, CDR2 SASEGT. Trimming stripped 3 bases from V and 2 bases from J, with 8 bases between. The CDR3 region has the DNA TGTGCCAGCAGTGATATACAGGGCAATCAGCCCCAGCATTTT. Its translation: CASSDIQGNQPQHF.

This rearrangement joins TRBV3-1 (or the pseudogene TRBV3-2) to TRBJ1-2; 9 bases agree with TRBD1. Germline CDR1 reads LGHDT; CDR2 reads YNNKEL (reference sequence). This CDR3 has 13 amino acids. V lost 6 bases to trimming and J lost 7 bases; unmatched junction nucleotides: 6. The chain's CDR3 is CASSAQGARGYTF. The DNA of the CDR3 is TGTGCCAGCAGTGCACAGGGGGCGCGTGGCTACACCTTC.

This chain links TRBV5-4 with TRBJ1-2; D perhaps matches TRBD1 (6 bases). Per the germline V gene, CDR1 is SGHNT and CDR2 is YYREEE (reference sequence). This CDR3 spans 13 amino acids. Trimming took off 6 bases at V and 7 bases at J, with 16 bases between the two ends. The CDR3 reads CASTQGRESGYTF. The DNA for the CDR3 is TGTGCCAGCACCCAGGGGAGGGAGAGTGGCTACACCTTC.

The chain is built from TRBV30 and TRBJ2-1; 12 bases line up with TRBD2. Germline values: CDR1 GTSNPN, CDR2 SVGIG (reference sequence). The CDR3 length is 15 residues. The junction had 7 bases not matched to a gene; V was cut back by 6 bases and J by 4 bases. CDR3 sequence (DNA): TGTGCCTGTTTCCCTGGACTAGCGGGGTACAATGAGCAGTTCTTC. Its translation is CACFPGLAGYNEQFF.

This chain connects TRBV6-2 or TRBV6-3 to TRBJ1-3, with TRBD1 matching 10 bases. The CDR3 has 17 amino acids. Trimming cost V 2 bases and J 0 bases; bases outside gene matches: 4. Germline V CDR1 and CDR2: MNHEY, SVGEGT. The DNA for the CDR3 is TGTGCCAGCAGTTACGCCGGGACAGGGGTCTCTGGAAACACCATATATTTT. Protein: CASSYAGTGVSGNTIYF.

This clone occurred a few times. The V gene is TRBV3-1 (or the pseudogene TRBV3-2), the J gene TRBJ1-2; possibly TRBD1 for D (6 bases). Germline loops: CDR1 LGHDT, CDR2 YNNKEL (reference sequence). The CDR3 length is 14 residues. V shed 7 bases and J shed 0 bases, with 12 bases lying between them. The CDR3 loop is CASTDRSSNYGYTF. CDR3 nucleotide sequence: TGTGCCAGCACCGACAGGAGCTCTAACTATGGCTACACCTTC.

The genes are TRBV2 and TRBJ2-2, with 10 bases that match TRBD2. V was clipped by 7 bases and J by 0 bases; unmatched bases: 8. Germline CDR1 is SNHLY and CDR2 is FYNNEI. The CDR3 extends over 17 amino acids. This chain's CDR3 is CASTPSGGNPNTGELFF. CDR3 sequence (DNA): TGTGCCAGCACCCCTAGCGGGGGAAATCCGAACACCGGGGAGCTGTTTTTT.